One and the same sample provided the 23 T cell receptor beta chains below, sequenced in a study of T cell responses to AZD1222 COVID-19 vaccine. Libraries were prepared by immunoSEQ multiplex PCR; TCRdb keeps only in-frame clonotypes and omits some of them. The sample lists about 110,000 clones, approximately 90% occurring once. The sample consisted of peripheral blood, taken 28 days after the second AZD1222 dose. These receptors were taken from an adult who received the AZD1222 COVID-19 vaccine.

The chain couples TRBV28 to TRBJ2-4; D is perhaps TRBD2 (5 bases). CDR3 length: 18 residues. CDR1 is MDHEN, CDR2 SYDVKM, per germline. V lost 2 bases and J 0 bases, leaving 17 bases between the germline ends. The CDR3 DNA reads TGTGCCAGCAGTTTACCCCCATGGGCAGCGGTAGCCAAAAACATTCAGTACTTC. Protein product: CASSLPPWAAVAKNIQYF. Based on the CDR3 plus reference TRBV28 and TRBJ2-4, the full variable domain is DVKVTQSSRYLVKRTGEKVFLECVQDMDHENMFWYRQDPGLGLRLIYFSYDVKMKEKGDIPEGYSVSREKKERFSLILESASTNQTSMYLCASSLPPWAAVAKNIQYFGAGTRLSVL.

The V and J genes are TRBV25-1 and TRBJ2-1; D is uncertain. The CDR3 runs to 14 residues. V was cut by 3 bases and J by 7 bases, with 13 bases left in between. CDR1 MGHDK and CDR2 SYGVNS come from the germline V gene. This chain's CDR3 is CASSDRMGWNEQFF. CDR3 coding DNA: TGTGCCAGCAGTGATCGTATGGGATGGAATGAGCAGTTCTTC. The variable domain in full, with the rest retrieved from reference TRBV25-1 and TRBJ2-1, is EADIYQTPRYLVIGTGKKITLECSQTMGHDKMYWYQQDPGMELHLIHYSYGVNSTEKGDLSSESTVSRIRTEHFPLTLESARPSHTSQYLCASSDRMGWNEQFFGPGTRLTVL.

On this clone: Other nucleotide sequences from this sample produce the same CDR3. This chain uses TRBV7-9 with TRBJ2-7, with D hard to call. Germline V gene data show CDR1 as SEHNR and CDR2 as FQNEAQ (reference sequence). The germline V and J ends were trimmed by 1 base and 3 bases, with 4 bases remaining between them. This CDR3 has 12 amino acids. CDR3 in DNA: TGTGCCAGCAGCTTAGTTGGCTACGAGCAGTACTTC. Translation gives CASSLVGYEQYF.

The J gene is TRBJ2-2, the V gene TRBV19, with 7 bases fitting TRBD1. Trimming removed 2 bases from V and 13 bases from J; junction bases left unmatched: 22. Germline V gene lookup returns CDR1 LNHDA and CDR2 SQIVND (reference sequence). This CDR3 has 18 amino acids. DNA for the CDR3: TGTGCCAGTAGTATACCCGGGACAGTTCTCTCGACACCCCTCCTGCTGTTTTTT. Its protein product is CASSIPGTVLSTPLLLFF.

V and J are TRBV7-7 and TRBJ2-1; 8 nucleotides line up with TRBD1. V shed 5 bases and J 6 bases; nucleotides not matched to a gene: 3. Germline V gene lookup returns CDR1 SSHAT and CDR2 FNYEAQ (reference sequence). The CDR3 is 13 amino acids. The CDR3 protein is CASSRDRSNEQFF. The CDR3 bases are TGTGCCAGCAGCCGGGACAGGAGCAATGAGCAGTTCTTC.

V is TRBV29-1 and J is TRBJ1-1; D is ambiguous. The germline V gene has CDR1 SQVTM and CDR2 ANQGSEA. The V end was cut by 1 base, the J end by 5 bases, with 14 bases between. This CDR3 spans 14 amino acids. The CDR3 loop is CSVEGRLTLTEAFF. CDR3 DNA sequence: TGCAGCGTTGAAGGGCGGCTTACCCTTACTGAAGCTTTCTTT.

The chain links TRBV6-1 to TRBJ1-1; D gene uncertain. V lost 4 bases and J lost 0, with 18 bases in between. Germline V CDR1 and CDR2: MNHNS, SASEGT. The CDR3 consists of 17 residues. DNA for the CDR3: TGTGCCAGCAGTGCCTTTTCCGGAGGCGGGCTGAACACTGAAGCTTTCTTT. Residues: CASSAFSGGGLNTEAFF.

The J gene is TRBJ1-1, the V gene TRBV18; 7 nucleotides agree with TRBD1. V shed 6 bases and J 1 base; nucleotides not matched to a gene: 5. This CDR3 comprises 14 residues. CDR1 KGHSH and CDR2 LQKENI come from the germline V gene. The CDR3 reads CASSTTGRNTEAFF. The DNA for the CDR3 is TGTGCCAGCTCGACGACAGGGAGGAACACTGAAGCTTTCTTT.

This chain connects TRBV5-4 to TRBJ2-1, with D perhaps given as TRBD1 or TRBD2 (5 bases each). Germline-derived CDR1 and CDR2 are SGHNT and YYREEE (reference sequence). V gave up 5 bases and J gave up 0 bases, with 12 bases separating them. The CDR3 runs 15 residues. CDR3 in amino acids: CASRGPLSSYNEQFF. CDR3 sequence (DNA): TGTGCCAGCAGGGGACCCCTTAGCTCCTACAATGAGCAGTTCTTC.

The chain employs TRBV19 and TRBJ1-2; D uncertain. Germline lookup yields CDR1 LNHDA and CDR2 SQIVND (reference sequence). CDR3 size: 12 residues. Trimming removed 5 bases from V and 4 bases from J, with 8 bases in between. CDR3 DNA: TGTGCCAGTAGTGGCGGGCCCTATGGCTACACCTTC. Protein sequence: CASSGGPYGYTF.

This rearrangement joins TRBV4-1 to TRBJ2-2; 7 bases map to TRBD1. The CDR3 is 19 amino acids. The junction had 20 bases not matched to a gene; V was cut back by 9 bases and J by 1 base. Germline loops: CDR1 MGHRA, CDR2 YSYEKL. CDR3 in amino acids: CASSRYITTGQLNTGELFF. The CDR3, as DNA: TGCGCCAGTTCACGATATATTACCACGGGACAGTTGAACACCGGGGAGCTGTTTTTT.

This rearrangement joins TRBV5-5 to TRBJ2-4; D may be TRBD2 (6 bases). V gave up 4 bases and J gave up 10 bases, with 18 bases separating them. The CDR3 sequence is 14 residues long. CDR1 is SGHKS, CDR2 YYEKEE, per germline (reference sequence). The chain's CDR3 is CASSGGTPDSIQYF. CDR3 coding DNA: TGTGCCAGCAGCGGCGGGACGCCCGATTCTATTCAGTACTTC.

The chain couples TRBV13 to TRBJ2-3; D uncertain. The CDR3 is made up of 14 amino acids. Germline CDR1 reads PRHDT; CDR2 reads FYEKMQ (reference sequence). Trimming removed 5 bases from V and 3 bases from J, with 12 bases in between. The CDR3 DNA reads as TGTGCCAGCAGCCAAGTGGGTGGAACAGATACGCAGTATTTT. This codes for CASSQVGGTDTQYF. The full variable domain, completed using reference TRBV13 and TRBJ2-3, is AAGVIQSPRHLIKEKRETATLKCYPIPRHDTVYWYQQGPGQDPQFLISFYEKMQSDKGSIPDRFSAQQFSDYHSELNMSSLELGDSALYFCASSQVGGTDTQYFGPGTRLTVL.

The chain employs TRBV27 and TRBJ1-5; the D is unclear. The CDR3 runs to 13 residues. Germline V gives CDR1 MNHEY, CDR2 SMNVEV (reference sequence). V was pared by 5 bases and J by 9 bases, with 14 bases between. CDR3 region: CASSTHSGGPQHF. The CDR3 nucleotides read TGTGCCAGCAGTACGCACAGTGGCGGGCCCCAGCATTTT.

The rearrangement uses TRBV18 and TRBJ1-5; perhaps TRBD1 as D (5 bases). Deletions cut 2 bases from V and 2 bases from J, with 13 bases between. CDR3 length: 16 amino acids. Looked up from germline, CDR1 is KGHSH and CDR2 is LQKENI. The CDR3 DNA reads TGTGCCAGCTCACCAGATTCCCGGGGACGCAATCAGCCCCAGCATTTT. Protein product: CASSPDSRGRNQPQHF.

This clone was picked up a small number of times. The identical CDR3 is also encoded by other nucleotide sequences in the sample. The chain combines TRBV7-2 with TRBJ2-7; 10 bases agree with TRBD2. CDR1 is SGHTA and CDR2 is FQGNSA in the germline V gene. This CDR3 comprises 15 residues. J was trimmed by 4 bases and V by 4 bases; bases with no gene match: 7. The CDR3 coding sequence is TGTGCCAGCAGCTCTAGGACTAGCGGAAATTACGAGCAGTACTTC. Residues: CASSSRTSGNYEQYF.

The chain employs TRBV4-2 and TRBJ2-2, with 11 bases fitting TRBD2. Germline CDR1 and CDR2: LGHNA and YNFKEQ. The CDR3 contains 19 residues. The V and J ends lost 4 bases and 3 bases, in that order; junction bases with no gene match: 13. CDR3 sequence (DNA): TGTGCCAGCAGCCGAGGGGAATTACTAGCGGGAGAACACACCGGGGAGCTGTTTTTT. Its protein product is CASSRGELLAGEHTGELFF.

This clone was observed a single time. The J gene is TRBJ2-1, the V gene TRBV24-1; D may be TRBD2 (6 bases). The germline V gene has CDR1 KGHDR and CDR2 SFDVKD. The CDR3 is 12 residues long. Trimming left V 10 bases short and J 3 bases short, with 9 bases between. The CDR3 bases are TGTGCCACAGGGACTTACTACAATGAGCAGTTCTTC. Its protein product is CATGTYYNEQFF.

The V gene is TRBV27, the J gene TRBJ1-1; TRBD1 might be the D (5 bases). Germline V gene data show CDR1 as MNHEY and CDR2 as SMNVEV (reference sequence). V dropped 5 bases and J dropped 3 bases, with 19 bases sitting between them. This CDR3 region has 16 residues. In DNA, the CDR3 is TGTGCCAGCAGTGCAGAACGACAGTTGGGATACACTGAAGCTTTCTTT. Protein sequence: CASSAERQLGYTEAFF.

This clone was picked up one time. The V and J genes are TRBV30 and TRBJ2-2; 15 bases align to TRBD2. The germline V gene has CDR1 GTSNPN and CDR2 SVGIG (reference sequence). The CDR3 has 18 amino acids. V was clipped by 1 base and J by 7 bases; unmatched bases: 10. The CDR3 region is CAWSDGLAGGPVFGELFF. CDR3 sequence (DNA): TGTGCCTGGAGTGACGGACTAGCGGGAGGGCCTGTGTTCGGGGAGCTGTTTTTT. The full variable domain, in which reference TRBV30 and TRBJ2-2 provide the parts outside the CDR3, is SQTIHQWPATLVQPVGSPLSLECTVEGTSNPNLYWYRQAAGRGLQLLFYSVGIGQISSEVPQNLSASRPQDRQFILSSKKLLLSDSGFYLCAWSDGLAGGPVFGELFFGEGSRLTVL.

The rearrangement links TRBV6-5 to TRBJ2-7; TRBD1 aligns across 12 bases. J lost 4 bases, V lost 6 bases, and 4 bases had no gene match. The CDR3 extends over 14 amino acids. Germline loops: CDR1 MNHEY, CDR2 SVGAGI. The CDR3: CASSPGQGAYEQYF. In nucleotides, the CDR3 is TGTGCCAGCAGCCCGGGACAGGGGGCGTACGAGCAGTACTTC.

CDR3: CASSVSGSDTGELFF. CDR3 coding DNA: TGTGCCAGCAGCGTTAGCGGGAGCGACACCGGGGAGCTGTTTTTT. The J gene is TRBJ2-2, the V gene TRBV9; 9 nucleotides line up with TRBD2. CDR1 and CDR2 (germline): SGDLS, YYNGEE. The V gene end was trimmed by 2 bases and the J gene end by 3 bases; junction bases not matched to a gene: 2. The CDR3 length is 15 residues.

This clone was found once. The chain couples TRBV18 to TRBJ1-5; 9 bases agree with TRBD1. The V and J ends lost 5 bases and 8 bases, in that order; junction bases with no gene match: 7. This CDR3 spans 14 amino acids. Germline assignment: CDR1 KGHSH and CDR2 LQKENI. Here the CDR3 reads CASSDRGSSEPQHF. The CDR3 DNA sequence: TGTGCCAGCTCAGACAGGGGGAGTTCGGAGCCCCAGCATTTT.